This T cell receptor (beta chain) derives from a study of T-cell reconstitution after alpha-beta-depleted transplantation in children (dated by TCRdb to about 2016). With respect to the entire study: Using TCR repertoire profiling, the study quantitatively followed how T-cell immune reconstitution unfolded in children after TCRalphabeta/CD19-depleted allogeneic hematopoietic cell transplantation.

On the study overall, not on this receptor specifically: About two months after transplant, the apparently early recovery of alphabetaT-cell counts reportedly depended on just several hundred clones that had expanded rapidly and came from non-depleted graft cells. Hyperexpanded clone frequencies declined over subsequent months; after one year, T-cell counts and TCRbeta diversity were mostly attributed to newly produced T cells. In some patients, the high TCRbeta diversity seen at day 60 was put down to recipient T cells and intrathymic progenitors that had survived conditioning.

Interpreted using the paper, the treatment or condition label stands for: allogeneic hematopoietic cell transplantation with graft depleted of TCRalphabeta T cells and CD19 B cells. Transplant recipients were children who received TCRalphabeta/CD19-depleted allogeneic hematopoietic cell grafts. Regarding this clonotype: No antigen is known for it. No much larger clone is present one base from it, and per-base qualities are unavailable.

Library preparation used PCR. The sequencer listed for this sample is Illumina HiSeq 2500. Molecular barcoding was employed in the preparation of TCR libraries, with unique molecular identifiers being used to normalize TCRbeta repertoire quantification. TCRdb itself trimmed the public reads at Q25 with fastp, ran MiXCR and retained productive beta chains. Identical CDR3 proteins give one entry, which carries the most common genes and DNA. The sample includes 350,000 to 500,000 distinct CDR3 sequences, with approximately 42% observed a single time. Clones ranked in the top ten supply under 35% of the sample. Source: PBMCs, taken before TCRalphabeta/CD19-depleted stem cell transplant. The sequence was collected from a girl aged 2 to 10 with aplastic anemia, due to receive a stem cell transplant.

The sequenced DNA is TGTGCCAGCTCACCAGTAAAACGCCAGCATGGGGACTACGAGCAGTACTTC. The encoded protein is CASSPVKRQHGDYEQYF. The chain was built from TRBV18 and TRBJ2-7, with the D gene not clear enough to name. In the germline V gene, CDR1 corresponds to KGHSH and CDR2 to LQKENI. V loses 2 bases, J loses 3 bases, and the germline ends lie 20 bases apart. Spanning cysteine to phenylalanine, the CDR3 consists of 17 amino acids. Only the CDR3 portion is preserved as DNA: 51 bases, with reading frame beginning at the first base.